This entry lists 3 T cell receptor beta chains sequenced from one sample in a study of cytomegalovirus exposure and HLA in healthy donors. Vbeta (60) and Jbeta (13) primers were used in the PCR. Some clones are missing from TCRdb's copy, which holds only in-frame ones; the method was immunoSEQ multiplex PCR. The profile shows more than 120,000 clones, 75% to 90% of them singletons. The source material was PBMCs. The origin of the receptors is a woman in her 30s in good health and CMV-seronegative.

A few counts support this clone. This chain joins TRBV6-4 and TRBJ1-1, with 7 nucleotides matching TRBD1. The trim removed 5 bases at V and 7 bases at J, leaving 10 bases unmatched. The CDR3 is 14 amino acids. From germline, CDR1 is MRHNA and CDR2 SNTAGT. CDR3 coding DNA: TGTGCCAGCAGTTATAGTGGGACAGTCGATGAAGCTTTCTTT. Amino acid sequence: CASSYSGTVDEAFF.

The rearrangement joins TRBV18 to TRBJ1-3, with TRBD1 identical over 7 bases. This CDR3 has 17 amino acids. Germline loops: CDR1 KGHSH, CDR2 LQKENI. Trimming at V came to 6 bases and at J to 2 bases, leaving 13 bases not matched to a gene. The CDR3 sequence: CASSPTKTGSAGNTIYF. The CDR3 DNA is TGTGCCAGCTCGCCGACAAAGACAGGGTCCGCTGGAAACACCATATATTTT.

V gene TRBV6-4 combines with J gene TRBJ2-1; 7 nucleotides match TRBD2. The V segment lost 6 bases and the J segment 8 bases; nucleotides outside the gene matches: 10. Germline lookup yields CDR1 MRHNA and CDR2 SNTAGT. This CDR3 has 14 amino acids. The CDR3 DNA follows: TGTGCCAGCAGGCCGGGAGGAGTATCGGATGAGCAGTTCTTC. Translating gives CASRPGGVSDEQFF.